Listed here are 30 T cell receptor beta chains from one sample, sequenced in a study of blood T cells in healthy people across ages. Sample-barcoded 5' priming and a J-beta primer mix drove a second PCR of 7 to 11 cycles. In TCRdb, the 5' RACE reads were re-called with MiXCR into one record per CDR3 protein. The table lists hundreds of thousands of distinct CDR3 sequences, approximately 30% of them singletons. Sequencing used blood. Every receptor here comes from an elderly woman in good health.

Concerning this clonotype itself: Germline is not matched at one junction end, which may reflect a read error. The V gene is TRBV5-1, the J gene TRBJ2-5, with 7 nucleotides matching TRBD2. CDR1 and CDR2 (germline): SGHRS, YFSETQ. There are 16 residues in the CDR3. In DNA form, the CDR3 reads TGCGCCAACAGCTTGGTGGGCGGGGGAGGCCAAGAGACCCAGTACTTC. It specifies CANSLVGGGGQETQYF.

This clonotype was observed a handful of times. The chain recombines TRBV30 with TRBJ1-2, with TRBD1 matching over 7 bases. The CDR3 is 16 amino acids. Per the germline V gene, CDR1 is GTSNPN and CDR2 is SVGIG (reference sequence). V trimming: 4 bases; J trimming: 0 bases; junction bases outside the gene matches: 11. The DNA for the CDR3 is TGTGCCTGGAACGCCGGGACAGTCGATCCTAACTATGGCTACACCTTC. Translating it yields CAWNAGTVDPNYGYTF.

The chain recombines TRBV6-6 with TRBJ2-5; D gene uncertain. The J call is in doubt because the DNA end fits TRBJ2-7 better. CDR1 MNHNY and CDR2 SVGAGI come from the germline V gene (reference sequence). This CDR3 has 11 amino acids. The DNA for the CDR3 is TGTGCCAGCAGGCGGAGCTCCGAGCAGTACTTC. This translates into CASRRSSEQYF.

This clonotype came up many times. For the CDR3, the DNA is TGTGCCTGGATGGCGGGGATCGGACCTTATGGCTACACCTTC. This codes for CAWMAGIGPYGYTF. V is TRBV30 and J is TRBJ1-2, with D unclear. Germline values: CDR1 GTSNPN, CDR2 SVGIG (reference sequence). The CDR3 spans 14 residues. Trimming removed 4 bases at V and 5 bases at J, with 17 bases between.

The genes are TRBV11-2 and TRBJ1-2; D gene unclear. The CDR3 consists of 14 residues. Deletions cut 5 bases from V and 5 bases from J, with 15 bases between. Per germline, CDR1 SGHAT and CDR2 FQNNGV. CDR3 in DNA: TGTGCCAGCAGCCGGGTAGGCGGCTTTTATGGCTACACCTTC. Translated, it gives CASSRVGGFYGYTF.

The rearrangement links TRBV4-1 to TRBJ2-7, with TRBD2 matching over 12 bases. J gave up 7 bases and V 0 bases, and 4 bases lay outside the gene matches. The length of the CDR3 is 15 residues. Germline V gene sequence: CDR1 MGHRA, CDR2 YSYEKL. CDR3 nucleotide sequence: TGCGCCAGCAGCCAAGATCTAGCGGGAGGGCGGGAGCAGTACTTC. Protein sequence: CASSQDLAGGREQYF.

This clonotype was seen many times. The chain links TRBV7-2 to TRBJ1-2; TRBD1 is a possible D gene (5 bases). The CDR3 runs to 13 residues. V lost 3 bases, J lost 7 bases, and 12 bases lay in between. The V gene's germline CDR1 is SGHTA and CDR2 FQGNSA. CDR3 sequence (DNA): TGTGCCAGCAGCTTGGGACGGGAATCTGGCTACACCTTC. This sequence encodes CASSLGRESGYTF.

For this clonotype: An end of the junction does not agree with germline; a read error may underlie this. This chain links TRBV13 with TRBJ2-3, with TRBD1 matching 9 bases. The CDR3 covers 16 residues. Germline V gene sequence: CDR1 PRHDT, CDR2 FYEKMQ (reference sequence). The DNA for the CDR3 is TGTGCCAGCAGCTTAGGCCCGGGACAGGGACCAGATACGCAGTGTTTT. Residues: CASSLGPGQGPDTQCF.

This clonotype was counted only a few times. The chain joins TRBV6-1 to TRBJ1-5, with 12 bases identical to TRBD1. V was clipped by 5 bases and J by 0 bases; unmatched bases: 8. This CDR3 region has 18 residues. Germline assignment: CDR1 MNHNS and CDR2 SASEGT. The CDR3 spells CASSPKGQGANSNQPQHF. The DNA of the CDR3 is TGTGCCAGCAGTCCCAAGGGACAGGGGGCGAATAGCAATCAGCCCCAGCATTTT.

The J gene is TRBJ2-5, the V gene TRBV6-1; D remains unclear. Trimming took 3 bases from V and 4 from J, leaving 6 bases between them. The CDR3 has 12 amino acids. Germline-derived CDR1 and CDR2 are MNHNS and SASEGT. CDR3 protein: CASSDVVETQYF. In DNA, the CDR3 is TGTGCCAGCAGTGACGTCGTAGAGACCCAGTACTTC.

This clonotype was picked up many times. The genes are TRBV12-3 or TRBV12-4 and TRBJ1-6; 12 bases map to TRBD1. The junction had 5 bases not matched to a gene; V was cut back by 5 bases and J by 6 bases. This CDR3 has 16 amino acids. CDR3 in DNA: TGTGCCAGCAGTAGGGGACAGGGGGCTTTTAATTCACCCCTCCACTTT. As protein: CASSRGQGAFNSPLHF.

This clonotype was seen at least ten times. The genes are TRBV6-6 and TRBJ1-1; 7 bases map to TRBD1. The length of the CDR3 is 15 residues. Germline-derived CDR1 and CDR2 are MNHNY and SVGAGI (reference sequence). The junction had 7 bases not matched to a gene; V was cut back by 5 bases and J by 1 base. The CDR3 reads CASSPWGQSNTEAFF. CDR3 coding DNA: TGTGCCAGCAGTCCCTGGGGACAGTCGAACACTGAAGCTTTCTTT.

A word on this clonotype: A much larger clone differs from this one at a single base, so this may be a read error. V and J are TRBV27 and TRBJ1-2; D not certain. CDR1 is MNHEY and CDR2 is SMNVEV in the germline V gene (reference sequence). The length of the CDR3 is 14 residues. In DNA form, the CDR3 reads TGTACCAGCAGTTTAGCGGAGGGTATCTATGGCTACACCTTC. This encodes CTSSLAEGIYGYTF.

The chain links TRBV21-1 to TRBJ1-2. TRBV21-1 is listed as a pseudogene. The CDR3 is 16 residues long. CDR3 region: CASSTGRRRLRFCYTF. The CDR3 DNA follows: TGTGCCAGCAGTACCGGTAGGCGGAGGTTAAGGTTTTGCTACACCTTC.

This clonotype was recorded many times. The V and J genes are TRBV6-6 and TRBJ1-6, with unresolved D. Between the trimmed V and J ends, which lost 0 bases and 1 base, there was a span of 7 bases. This CDR3 region has 16 residues. Germline CDR1 and CDR2: MNHNY and SVGAGI (reference sequence). In DNA, the CDR3 is TGTGCCAGCAGTTACTCGCCAGCTTCCTATAATTCACCCCTCCACTTT. Translating gives CASSYSPASYNSPLHF.

This clonotype occurred a few times. This chain connects TRBV20-1 to TRBJ2-3; 14 bases are a match to TRBD2. V was pared by 3 bases and J by 0 bases, with 8 bases of the junction left unmatched. Germline V gene lookup returns CDR1 DFQATT and CDR2 SNEGSKA (reference sequence). The CDR3 covers 18 residues. The CDR3 DNA reads TGCAGTGCTAGGGGAAGGACTAGCGGGGGGACCAGCACAGATACGCAGTATTTT. It codes for CSARGRTSGGTSTDTQYF.

This clonotype was recorded at least ten times. The chain is built from TRBV2 and TRBJ2-7; 7 nucleotides match TRBD1. Losses at the gene ends were 4 bases for V and 5 bases for J; bases not matched to a gene: 11. Germline CDR1 and CDR2: SNHLY and FYNNEI. The CDR3 runs 15 residues. CDR3 sequence reads: CASSGDRELLHEQYF. The CDR3 DNA reads TGTGCCAGCAGTGGCGACAGGGAACTATTACACGAGCAGTACTTC.

A remark on this clonotype: Mismatch with germline at one junction end may stem from a read error. The V gene is TRBV28, the J gene TRBJ2-5; D remains ambiguous. Germline loops: CDR1 MDHEN, CDR2 SYDVKM. This CDR3 is built from 11 residues. Written as DNA, the CDR3 is TGTGCCGGCAGTTTCCGCGGTGAGCAGTACTTC. Its translation: CAGSFRGEQYF.

This clonotype was seen repeatedly, ten times or more. The rearrangement links TRBV28 to TRBJ1-2, with TRBD1 matching 9 bases. Germline-derived CDR1 and CDR2 are MDHEN and SYDVKM. This CDR3 has 15 residues. The trim removed 5 bases at V and 4 bases at J, leaving 8 bases unmatched. The CDR3 protein is CASSRLRGQGYGYTF. CDR3 coding DNA: TGTGCCAGCAGTCGGCTGCGGGGACAGGGCTATGGCTACACCTTC.

V usage is TRBV30 and J usage is TRBJ1-5; D is possibly TRBD1 (6 bases). The V gene's germline CDR1 is GTSNPN and CDR2 SVGIG (reference sequence). V was clipped by 0 bases and J by 5 bases, with 17 bases between them. The CDR3 contains 16 residues. DNA of the CDR3: TGTGCCTGGAGTGTAGACGGGGGGCGGCGGGATCAGCCCCAGCATTTT. Residues: CAWSVDGGRRDQPQHF.

In this sample, this clonotype turned up a few times. The rearrangement joins TRBV5-4 to TRBJ1-2; the D is unclear. V lost 0 bases, J lost 3 bases, and 9 bases lay in between. CDR3 length: 14 residues. Germline V lookup: CDR1 SGHNT, CDR2 YYREEE (reference sequence). The CDR3 here is CASSLDGSDYGYTF. CDR3 bases: TGTGCCAGCAGCTTGGACGGTTCGGACTATGGCTACACCTTC.

This chain connects TRBV27 to TRBJ1-5; 7 bases agree with TRBD1. Per the germline V gene, CDR1 is MNHEY and CDR2 is SMNVEV (reference sequence). The CDR3 length is 16 residues. The V gene end was trimmed by 2 bases and the J gene end by 3 bases; junction bases not matched to a gene: 7. The DNA for the CDR3 is TGTGCCAGCAGTTTAAGTCCAGGGGGTGACAATCAGCCCCAGCATTTT. Its translation: CASSLSPGGDNQPQHF.

Regarding this clonotype: A much larger clone sits a single nucleotide away, making a read error possible. The CDR3 sequence: CASSPAQGSYNEQYF. DNA of the CDR3: TGTGCCAGCTCACCCGCCCAAGGGTCCTACAATGAGCAGTACTTC. This chain connects TRBV18 to TRBJ2-1; D not certain. The tail of the sequence fits TRBJ2-7 better, so the J call may be wrong. The CDR3 has 15 residues. Per the germline V gene, CDR1 is KGHSH and CDR2 is LQKENI.

Notes on this clonotype: The junction differs from germline at one of its ends, possibly a read error. The V gene is TRBV7-2, the J gene TRBJ2-1; possibly TRBD1 for D (6 bases). Judging by the DNA end, TRBJ2-7 fits better; the J call may be wrong. CDR1 SGHTA and CDR2 FQGNSA come from the germline V gene. This CDR3 region has 15 residues. CDR3 in amino acids: CAGSPWTVSYNEQYF. CDR3 DNA: TGTGCCGGCAGCCCCTGGACAGTCTCCTACAATGAGCAGTACTTC.

This clonotype was seen at least ten times. The chain joins TRBV9 to TRBJ2-3, with a possible D match to TRBD2 (7 bases). The V gene's germline CDR1 is SGDLS and CDR2 YYNGEE. The V end lost 2 bases, the J end lost 4 bases, and 17 bases lay between the germline ends. The CDR3 totals 16 residues. CDR3 bases: TGTGCCAGCAGCGTCCCCAGGAGGGGGGGCCCAGATACGCAGTATTTT. Encoded protein: CASSVPRRGGPDTQYF.

In its sample, this clonotype was seen many times. The chain combines TRBV4-3 with TRBJ1-2; D may be TRBD1 (6 bases). The germline CDR1 and CDR2 sequences are LGHNA and YSLEER. CDR3 size: 15 residues. Deletions cut 0 bases from V and 3 bases from J, with 11 bases between. The DNA for the CDR3 is TGCGCCAGCAGCCAAGAACAGGGTCTCGACTATGGCTACACCTTC. This sequence encodes CASSQEQGLDYGYTF.

The chain carries TRBV10-3 and TRBJ2-2; 9 bases line up with TRBD1. The CDR3 runs to 14 residues. The V gene's germline CDR1 is ENHRY and CDR2 SYGVKD. V shed 11 bases, J shed 3 bases, and the junction held 7 bases outside the gene matches. This chain's CDR3 is CAAARDRDTGELFF. The CDR3 region has the DNA TGTGCCGCCGCCCGGGACAGGGACACCGGGGAGCTGTTTTTT.

This clonotype was observed a handful of times. This chain uses TRBV3-1 with TRBJ2-7, with 10 bases identical to TRBD1. With 0 bases clipped from V and 6 bases from J, the junction kept 5 bases outside the gene matches. Germline V gene lookup returns CDR1 LGHDT and CDR2 YNNKEL (reference sequence). This CDR3 comprises 15 residues. The DNA for the CDR3 is TGTGCCAGCAGCCAAGATATGGGACAGGGGCCCGAGCAGTACTTC. It specifies CASSQDMGQGPEQYF.

This chain uses TRBV4-1 with TRBJ1-1, with unresolved D. V lost 0 bases to trimming and J lost 8 bases, with 16 bases between them. The V gene's germline CDR1 is MGHRA and CDR2 YSYEKL. CDR3 size: 15 residues. DNA of the CDR3: TGCGCCAGCAGCCAAGATACCGCCAGGAGGTCCGAAGCTTTCTTT. Encoded protein: CASSQDTARRSEAFF.

This clonotype has at least ten counts. The CDR3 nucleotides read TGTGCCAGCAGTCTGCTAGCGGGGGGGACCAATGAGCAGTTCTTC. It encodes CASSLLAGGTNEQFF. The chain has TRBV6-5 and TRBJ2-1; 12 bases match TRBD2. Germline V gives CDR1 MNHEY, CDR2 SVGAGI. This CDR3 region has 15 residues. V was clipped by 5 bases and J by 6 bases; unmatched bases: 5.